Listed below are T cell receptor beta chains from one sample, sequenced in a study of T cells after yellow fever vaccination. In TCRdb, the 5' RACE reads were re-called with MiXCR into one record per CDR3 protein. The sample contains 28,000 or so distinct CDR3 sequences, around 4.3% of which appear only once. The sample in question was CD8+ T cells sorted from PBMCs, obtained 5 days after the yellow fever booster vaccination. These receptors came from a man aged 25 to 45 who received the YFV17D yellow fever vaccine. Both conserved end residues are part of each CDR3. D genes are given only for firm matches. Only some rows state a clone size, as once, few, many or a class for expanded clones.

TRBD2	many	15	TRBV9	TRBJ2-1	CASTTGTSGKYEQFF	TGTGCCAGCACCACCGGGACTAGCGGGAAGTATGAGCAGTTCTTC
NA	many	12	TRBV5-5	TRBJ2-7	CASALGLSEQYF	TGTGCCAGCGCACTGGGGTTATCCGAGCAGTACTTC
TRBD1	many	16	TRBV11-2	TRBJ1-2	CASSLVGQGEIRGYTF	TGTGCCAGCAGCTTGGTTGGACAGGGGGAGATTCGGGGCTACACCTTC
NA	many	10	TRBV12-1	TRBJ2-7	CASSAYEQYF	TGTGCCAGCAGCGCCTACGAGCAGTACTTC
NA	many	14	TRBV7-9	TRBJ1-3	CASRGYLSGNTIYF	TGTGCCAGCAGAGGTTACCTTTCTGGAAACACCATATATTTT
TRBD2	many	14	TRBV7-9	TRBJ2-1	CASSELAGHNEQFF	TGTGCCAGCAGCGAACTAGCGGGTCACAATGAGCAGTTCTTC
NA	many	14	TRBV12-3/TRBV12-4	TRBJ2-1	CASSQYGPTYEQFF	TGTGCCAGCAGCCAGTATGGCCCCACATATGAGCAGTTCTTC
NA	NA	15	TRBV14	TRBJ2-2	CASSPALPLNGELFF	TGTGCCAGCAGCCCCGCCCTACCGTTAAACGGGGAGCTGTTTTTT
NA	many	14	TRBV5-6	TRBJ1-4	CASSLWGSDEKLFF	TGTGCCAGCAGCTTGTGGGGGTCGGATGAAAAACTGTTTTTT
NA	many	15	TRBV21-1	TRBJ2-7	CASSKPGRELCEQYF	TGTGCCAGCAGCAAACCCGGACGGGAGTTGTGCGAGCAGTACTTC
NA	many	14	TRBV12-3/TRBV12-4	TRBJ2-7	CASTSSGTPYEQYF	TGTGCCAGCACCAGCAGCGGGACACCTTACGAGCAGTACTTC
NA	many	12	TRBV7-9	TRBJ2-7	CASSLAQNEQYF	TGTGCCAGCAGCTTAGCGCAGAACGAGCAGTACTTC
NA	many	14	TRBV29-1	TRBJ2-5	CSVSRLGGQETQYF	TGCAGCGTCTCCCGTCTAGGGGGGCAGGAGACCCAGTACTTC
TRBD2	many	14	TRBV20-1	TRBJ2-7	CSAREGGSLYEQYF	TGCAGTGCTAGAGAAGGCGGGAGTCTCTACGAGCAGTACTTC
TRBD2	NA	16	TRBV20-1	TRBJ2-1	CCALLPAASGWNEQFF	TGCTGTGCCCTCCTCCCCGCGGCTAGCGGGTGGAATGAGCAGTTCTTC
NA	many	14	TRBV7-9	TRBJ2-3	CASSFDELTDTQYF	TGTGCCAGCAGCTTCGATGAGCTCACAGATACGCAGTATTTT
NA	many	13	TRBV7-9	TRBJ1-5	CASRGSVSQPQHF	TGTGCCAGCAGAGGCTCAGTGTCCCAGCCCCAGCATTTT
TRBD1	many	13	TRBV27	TRBJ1-2	CASKPGGTYGYTF	TGTGCCAGCAAACCAGGGGGAACCTATGGCTACACCTTC
NA	many	13	TRBV12-3/TRBV12-4	TRBJ2-5	CASSLRQPETQYF	TGTGCCAGCAGTTTAAGACAGCCAGAGACCCAGTACTTC
NA	many	17	TRBV19	TRBJ2-1	CASSIRYIEGGNNEQFF	TGTGCCAGTAGTATAAGGTACATCGAGGGGGGAAACAATGAGCAGTTCTTC
NA	many	14	TRBV7-2	TRBJ2-7	CASSLSDSGYEQYF	TGTGCCAGCAGCTTAAGCGACAGCGGGTACGAGCAGTACTTC
TRBD2	many	14	TRBV12-3/TRBV12-4	TRBJ2-7	CASLGMGRVQEQYF	TGTGCCAGCCTGGGCATGGGGAGGGTACAGGAGCAGTACTTC
TRBD1	many	17	TRBV12-5	TRBJ2-3	CASGFLPGQGYTDTQYF	TGTGCTAGTGGTTTTCTCCCGGGACAGGGATACACAGATACGCAGTATTTT
NA	many	14	TRBV29-1	TRBJ2-1	CSVVPTHSYNEQFF	TGCAGCGTTGTTCCAACACACTCCTACAATGAGCAGTTCTTC
TRBD1	many	13	TRBV29-1	TRBJ2-7	CSVRDRGIYEQYF	TGCAGCGTCCGGGACAGGGGGATTTACGAGCAGTACTTC
NA	many	14	TRBV6-5	TRBJ2-5	CASSYLGVSETQYF	TGTGCCAGCAGTTACCTCGGGGTGAGCGAGACCCAGTACTTC
NA	many	16	TRBV7-9	TRBJ1-1	CASSLGLDRLNTEAFF	TGTGCCAGCAGCTTAGGGTTAGACAGATTGAACACTGAAGCTTTCTTT
NA	many	14	TRBV6-2/TRBV6-3	TRBJ2-1	CASRTGSSYNEQFF	TGTGCCAGCAGAACAGGATCCTCCTACAATGAGCAGTTCTTC
NA	many	12	TRBV30	TRBJ2-1	CAWSALDNEQFF	TGTGCCTGGAGCGCCCTTGACAATGAGCAGTTCTTC
TRBD2	many	18	TRBV29-1	TRBJ2-7	CSAKAAGLAGGSPYEQYF	TGCAGCGCCAAAGCCGCGGGACTAGCGGGAGGATCGCCCTACGAGCAGTACTTC
NA	many	14	TRBV7-6	TRBJ2-5	CASSPGTEIETQYF	TGTGCCAGCAGCCCCGGCACAGAAATAGAGACCCAGTACTTC
NA	many	12	TRBV6-5	TRBJ2-5	CASSYGGETQYF	TGTGCCAGCAGTTACGGTGGAGAGACCCAGTACTTC
TRBD1	many	13	TRBV29-1	TRBJ2-7	CSVERDRPYEQYF	TGCAGCGTTGAGAGGGACAGGCCCTACGAGCAGTACTTC
NA	many	14	TRBV5-1	TRBJ1-1	CASSWTAPNTEAFF	TGCGCCAGCAGTTGGACAGCCCCGAACACTGAAGCTTTCTTT
NA	many	15	TRBV9	TRBJ2-3	CASSKDGSITDTQYF	TGTGCCAGCAGCAAGGACGGATCGATCACAGATACGCAGTATTTT
NA	many	12	TRBV5-6	TRBJ2-7	CASSWTPYEQYF	TGTGCCAGCAGCTGGACCCCCTACGAGCAGTACTTC
TRBD2	many	15	TRBV29-1	TRBJ2-5	CSVELASGRGETQYF	TGCAGCGTTGAATTGGCTAGCGGGAGAGGAGAGACCCAGTACTTC
NA	many	12	TRBV10-3	TRBJ2-7	CAISESGYEQYF	TGTGCCATCAGTGAGTCGGGGTACGAGCAGTACTTC
NA	many	16	TRBV10-3	TRBJ2-1	CAISGIVSVSNNEQFF	TGTGCCATCAGTGGTATCGTTAGCGTCTCCAACAATGAGCAGTTCTTC
NA	many	17	TRBV4-3	TRBJ2-1	CASSQDRIIESKMEQFF	TGCGCCAGCAGCCAAGATCGTATTATAGAGAGTAAGATGGAGCAGTTCTTC
NA	many	14	TRBV6-5	TRBJ2-2	CASALDGDTGELFF	TGTGCCAGCGCCCTCGACGGCGACACCGGGGAGCTGTTTTTT
TRBD2	many	19	TRBV23-1	TRBJ2-5	CASSQPETSGDSRGETQYF	TGCGCCAGCAGTCAACCAGAGACTAGCGGAGACTCAAGAGGAGAGACCCAGTACTTC
NA	many	16	TRBV6-5	TRBJ2-1	CASSYGTMNSYNEQFF	TGTGCCAGCAGTTATGGGACCATGAATTCCTACAATGAGCAGTTCTTC
TRBD2	many	16	TRBV20-1	TRBJ2-3	CCAIDLTSTRPDTQYF	TGCTGTGCTATCGACCTGACTAGCACGAGACCAGATACGCAGTATTTT
TRBD1	many	16	TRBV2	TRBJ2-1	CASSGGRQGANNEQFF	TGTGCCAGCAGTGGAGGGCGGCAGGGGGCGAACAATGAGCAGTTCTTC
TRBD1	many	13	TRBV20-1	TRBJ2-5	CSARGQGQETQYF	TGCAGTGCTAGGGGACAGGGTCAAGAGACCCAGTACTTC
TRBD2	many	14	TRBV10-2	TRBJ2-5	CASSEREGTETQYF	TGCGCCAGCAGTGAGAGGGAGGGCACAGAGACCCAGTACTTC